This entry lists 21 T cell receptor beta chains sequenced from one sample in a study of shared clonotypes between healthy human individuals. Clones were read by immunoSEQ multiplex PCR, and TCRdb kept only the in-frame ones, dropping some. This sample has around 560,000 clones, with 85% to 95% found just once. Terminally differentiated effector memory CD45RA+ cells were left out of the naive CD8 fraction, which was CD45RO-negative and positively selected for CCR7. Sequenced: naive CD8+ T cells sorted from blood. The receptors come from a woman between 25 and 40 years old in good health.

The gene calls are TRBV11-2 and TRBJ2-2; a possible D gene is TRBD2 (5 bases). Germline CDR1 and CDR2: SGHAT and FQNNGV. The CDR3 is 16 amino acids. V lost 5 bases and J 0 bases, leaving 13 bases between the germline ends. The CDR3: CASSENTRPNTGELFF. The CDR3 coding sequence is TGTGCCAGCAGCGAAAATACTAGACCGAACACCGGGGAGCTGTTTTTT.

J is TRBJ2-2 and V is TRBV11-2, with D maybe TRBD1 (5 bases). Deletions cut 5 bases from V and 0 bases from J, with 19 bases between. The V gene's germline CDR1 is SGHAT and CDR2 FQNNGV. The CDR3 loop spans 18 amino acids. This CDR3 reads CASSILIGAATNTGELFF. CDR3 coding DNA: TGTGCCAGCAGCATACTAATTGGGGCGGCCACGAACACCGGGGAGCTGTTTTTT.

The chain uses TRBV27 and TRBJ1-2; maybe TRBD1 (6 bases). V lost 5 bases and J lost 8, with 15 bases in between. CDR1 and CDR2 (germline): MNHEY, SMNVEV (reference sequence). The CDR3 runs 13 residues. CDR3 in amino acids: CASSLTGRGGYTF. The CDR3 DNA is TGTGCCAGCAGTCTTACAGGGAGGGGCGGCTACACCTTC.

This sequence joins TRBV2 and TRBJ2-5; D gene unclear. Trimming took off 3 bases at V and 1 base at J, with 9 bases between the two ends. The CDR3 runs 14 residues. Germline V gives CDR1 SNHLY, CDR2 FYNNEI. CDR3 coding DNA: TGTGCCAGCAGTGAGAACGGCCCCCAAGAGACCCAGTACTTC. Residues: CASSENGPQETQYF.

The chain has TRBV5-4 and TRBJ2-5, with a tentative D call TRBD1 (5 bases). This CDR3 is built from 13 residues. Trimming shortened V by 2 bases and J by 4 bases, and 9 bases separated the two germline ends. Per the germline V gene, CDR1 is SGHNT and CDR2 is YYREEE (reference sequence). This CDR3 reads CASSFRGAETQYF. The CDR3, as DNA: TGTGCCAGCAGCTTTAGGGGTGCAGAGACCCAGTACTTC.

The CDR3 protein is CASSQTSGTGGYEQYF. The CDR3 DNA is TGCGCCAGCAGCCAAACCTCCGGGACAGGGGGCTACGAGCAGTACTTC. J is TRBJ2-5 and V is TRBV4-1; 11 positions match TRBD1. The J call may be in error: the DNA end matches TRBJ2-7 better. Germline CDR1 reads MGHRA; CDR2 reads YSYEKL. The CDR3 spans 16 residues.

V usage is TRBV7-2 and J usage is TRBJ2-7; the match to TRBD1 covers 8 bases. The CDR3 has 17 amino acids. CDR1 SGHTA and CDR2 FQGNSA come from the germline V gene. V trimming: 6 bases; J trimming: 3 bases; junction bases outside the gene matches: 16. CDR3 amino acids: CASRPNGTGKTYYEQYF. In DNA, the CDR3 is TGTGCCAGCAGGCCCAACGGGACAGGTAAAACTTACTACGAGCAGTACTTC. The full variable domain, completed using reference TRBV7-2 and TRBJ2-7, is GAGVSQSPSNKVTEKGKDVELRCDPISGHTALYWYRQSLGQGLEFLIYFQGNSAPDKSGLPSDRFSAERTGGSVSTLTIQRTQQEDSAVYLCASRPNGTGKTYYEQYFGPGTRLTVT.

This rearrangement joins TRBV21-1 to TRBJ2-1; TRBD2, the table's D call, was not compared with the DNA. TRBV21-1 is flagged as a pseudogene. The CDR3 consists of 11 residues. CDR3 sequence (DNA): TGTGCCAGCAGCAAGGCGGCTGAGCAGTTCTTC. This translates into CASSKAAEQFF.

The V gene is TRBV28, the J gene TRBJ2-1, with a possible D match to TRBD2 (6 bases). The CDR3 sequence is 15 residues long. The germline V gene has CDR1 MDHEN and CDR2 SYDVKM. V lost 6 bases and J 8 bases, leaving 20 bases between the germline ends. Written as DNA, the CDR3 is TGTGCCAGCAGCCAAACCGGGACTCATACGGATGAGCAGTTCTTC. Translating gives CASSQTGTHTDEQFF.

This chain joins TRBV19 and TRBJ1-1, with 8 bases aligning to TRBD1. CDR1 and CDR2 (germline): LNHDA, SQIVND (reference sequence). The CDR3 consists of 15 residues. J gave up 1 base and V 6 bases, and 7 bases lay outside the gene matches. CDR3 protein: CASRTTGTGNTEAFF. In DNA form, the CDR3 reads TGTGCCAGTAGGACAACCGGGACAGGGAACACTGAAGCTTTCTTT.

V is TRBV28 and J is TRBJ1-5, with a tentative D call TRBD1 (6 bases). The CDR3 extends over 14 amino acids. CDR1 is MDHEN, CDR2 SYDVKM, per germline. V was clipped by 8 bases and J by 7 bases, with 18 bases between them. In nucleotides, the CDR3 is TGTGCCAGCGCTCCCGCGGGGGGCGGGCAGCCCCAGCATTTT. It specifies CASAPAGGGQPQHF.

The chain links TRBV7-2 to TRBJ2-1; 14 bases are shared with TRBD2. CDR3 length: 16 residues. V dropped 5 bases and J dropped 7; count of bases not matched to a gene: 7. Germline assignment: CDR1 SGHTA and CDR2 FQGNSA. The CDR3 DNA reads TGTGCCAGCAGCGTGGGACTAGCGGGAGTAGCAAATGAGCAGTTCTTC. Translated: CASSVGLAGVANEQFF.

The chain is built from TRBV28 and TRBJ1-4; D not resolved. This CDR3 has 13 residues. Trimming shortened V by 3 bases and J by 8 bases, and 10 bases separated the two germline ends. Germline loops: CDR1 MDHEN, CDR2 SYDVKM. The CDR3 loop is CASSLGPGEKLFF. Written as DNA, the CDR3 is TGTGCCAGCAGTTTGGGTCCCGGAGAAAAACTGTTTTTT.

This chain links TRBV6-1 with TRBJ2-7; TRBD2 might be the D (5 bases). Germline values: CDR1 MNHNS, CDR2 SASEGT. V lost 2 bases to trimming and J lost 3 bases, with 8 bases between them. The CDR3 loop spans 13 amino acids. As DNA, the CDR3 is TGTGCCAGCAGTGAAACGAGGGTCTACGAGCAGTACTTC. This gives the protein CASSETRVYEQYF.

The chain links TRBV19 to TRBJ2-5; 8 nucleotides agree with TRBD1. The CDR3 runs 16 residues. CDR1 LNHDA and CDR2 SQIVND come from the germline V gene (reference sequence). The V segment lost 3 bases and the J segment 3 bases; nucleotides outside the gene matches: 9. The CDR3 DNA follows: TGTGCCAGTAGTATCCCAACGGACAGGGCCGAAGAGACCCAGTACTTC. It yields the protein CASSIPTDRAEETQYF.

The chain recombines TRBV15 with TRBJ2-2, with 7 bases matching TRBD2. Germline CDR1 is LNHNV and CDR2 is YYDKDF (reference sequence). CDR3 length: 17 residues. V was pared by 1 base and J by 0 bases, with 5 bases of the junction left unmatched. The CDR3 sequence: CATSRVWDYANTGELFF. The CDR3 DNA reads TGTGCCACCAGCAGAGTATGGGACTATGCGAACACCGGGGAGCTGTTTTTT.

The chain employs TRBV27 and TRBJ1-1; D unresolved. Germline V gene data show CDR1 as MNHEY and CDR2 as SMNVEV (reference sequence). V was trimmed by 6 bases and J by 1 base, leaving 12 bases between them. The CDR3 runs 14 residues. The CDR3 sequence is CASSPAPGNTEAFF. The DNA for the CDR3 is TGTGCCAGCAGCCCCGCACCCGGGAACACTGAAGCTTTCTTT.

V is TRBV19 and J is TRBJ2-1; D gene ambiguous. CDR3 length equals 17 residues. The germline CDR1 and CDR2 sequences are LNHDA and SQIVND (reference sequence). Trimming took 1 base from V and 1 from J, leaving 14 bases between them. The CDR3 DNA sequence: TGTGCCAGTAGTATAGCCCAGAGGTTGGGGTCCTACAATGAGCAGTTCTTC. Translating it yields CASSIAQRLGSYNEQFF.

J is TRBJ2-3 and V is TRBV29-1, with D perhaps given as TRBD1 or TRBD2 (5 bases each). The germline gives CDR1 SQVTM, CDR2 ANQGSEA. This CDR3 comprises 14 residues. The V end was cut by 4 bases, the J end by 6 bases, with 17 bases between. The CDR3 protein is CSVAPQGVADTQYF. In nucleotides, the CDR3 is TGCAGCGTTGCTCCTCAGGGAGTTGCGGATACGCAGTATTTT.

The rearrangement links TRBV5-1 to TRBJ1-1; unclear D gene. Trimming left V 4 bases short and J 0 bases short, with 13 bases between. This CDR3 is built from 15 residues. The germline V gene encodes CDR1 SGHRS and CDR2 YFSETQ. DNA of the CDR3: TGCGCCAGCAGCCCCCGATTAGGGATGAACACTGAAGCTTTCTTT. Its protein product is CASSPRLGMNTEAFF.

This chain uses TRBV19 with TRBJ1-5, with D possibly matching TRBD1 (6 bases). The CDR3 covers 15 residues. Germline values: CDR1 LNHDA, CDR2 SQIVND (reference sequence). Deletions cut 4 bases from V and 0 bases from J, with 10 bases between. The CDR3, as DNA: TGTGCCAGTAGTACGGACAGATATAGCAATCAGCCCCAGCATTTT. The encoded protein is CASSTDRYSNQPQHF.